What follows is one T cell receptor beta chain and its context. When replicate PCRs were run on sorted subsets, they used 150 to 200 ng DNA, 30,000 to 35,000 T cell genomes. Profiled with immunoSEQ multiplex PCR; TCRdb holds only in-frame clones, not every one. The sample lists some 2.4 million clones; 93% were seen once. This sample is drawn from a study of shared clonotypes between healthy human individuals. Deletions cut 5 bases from V and 5 bases from J, with 12 bases between. Per the germline V gene, CDR1 is MDHEN and CDR2 is SYDVKM. CDR3 length equals 13 residues. V gene TRBV28 combines with J gene TRBJ1-2, with D tentatively TRBD1 (5 bases). This TCR was recovered from a man in his late teens or twenties in good health. Some clones in this sample may be carry-over from other donors' samples. Sequenced: naive CD4+ T cells from PBMCs. The subset: CD45RA+ positively selected. Written as DNA, the CDR3 is TGTGCCAGCAGTGGTGCAGGGTCGTATGGCTACACCTTC. Its protein is CASSGAGSYGYTF.